These 10 T cell receptor beta chains were all obtained from the same sample, sequenced in a study of T cell responses to AZD1222 COVID-19 vaccine (dated by TCRdb to the early 2020s). In the paper's terms, the time point label means: baseline before first vaccination. The method behind the library was the immunoSEQ multiplex PCR assay. Held by TCRdb, this immuneACCESS table contains in-frame sequences only and omits some clones. Under half of the omission traces to an unresolved V gene where checked; the cause of the rest is unknown. This sample comprises more than 150,000 clones, around 90% of them detected only once. The ten most abundant clones make up 0.99% of the sample. The sequencing here drew on peripheral blood, taken on day 0 of AZD1222 vaccination. Every receptor here comes from an adult in good health.

This clone is a singleton in its sample. This chain uses TRBV5-6 with TRBJ2-1, with 9 positions matching TRBD2. This CDR3 comprises 15 residues. V lost 1 base, J lost 7 bases, and 6 bases stayed unmatched. The germline gives CDR1 SGHDT, CDR2 YYEEEE. In DNA, the CDR3 is TGTGCCAGCAGCTTGACCAGCGGGAGGTGGAATGAGCAGTTCTTC. Residues: CASSLTSGRWNEQFF.

The CDR3 bases are TGCGCCAGCAGTCGGTACAGGCAAGGTGGAAACTATGGCTACACCTTC. It codes for CASSRYRQGGNYGYTF. V and J are TRBV10-2 and TRBJ1-2; D may be TRBD1 (5 bases). Trimming pared 5 bases from V and 2 bases from J, leaving 18 bases between. The CDR3 totals 16 residues. Germline V gives CDR1 WSHSY, CDR2 SAAADI.

V usage is TRBV10-3 and J usage is TRBJ2-2, with D unresolved. V lost 2 bases, J lost 5 bases, and 9 bases lay in between. This CDR3 has 14 residues. Germline CDR1 and CDR2: ENHRY and SYGVKD. The CDR3 nucleotides read TGTGCCATCAGTGAGCTCCAGGCTACCGGGGAGCTGTTTTTT. Its translation: CAISELQATGELFF.

The chain links TRBV15 to TRBJ2-1; 12 bases are shared with TRBD2. CDR1 and CDR2 from the germline V gene are LNHNV and YYDKDF (reference sequence). The CDR3 has 17 amino acids. The V and J ends lost 1 base and 6 bases, in that order; junction bases with no gene match: 7. CDR3 sequence: CATSRGSSGRGLNEQFF. The CDR3 DNA reads TGTGCCACCAGCAGAGGCTCTAGCGGGAGGGGTCTCAATGAGCAGTTCTTC.

As to this clone: The junction differs from germline at one of its ends, possibly a read error. At the DNA level, this CDR3 is encoded by other sequences in the same sample as well. The gene calls are TRBV9 and TRBJ2-5, with 11 bases aligning to TRBD2. Per germline, CDR1 SGDLS and CDR2 YYNGEE. The CDR3 runs 13 residues. The CDR3 is CASSVAGGETQYF. CDR3 in DNA: TGTGCCAGCAGTGTAGCGGGAGGGGAGACCCAGTACTTC.

The CDR3 spells CASSSSTTTALSPLHF. CDR3 nucleotides: TGTGCCAGCAGTTCATCAACGACGACCGCGCTATCACCCCTCCACTTT. This rearrangement joins TRBV27 to TRBJ1-6; D remains unclear. The CDR3 has 16 residues. Germline-derived CDR1 and CDR2 are MNHEY and SMNVEV (reference sequence). V lost 4 bases, J lost 10 bases, and 20 bases lay in between.

The chain joins TRBV6-6 to TRBJ2-7; either TRBD1 or TRBD2 may fit D (5 bases each). This CDR3 comprises 15 residues. CDR1 MNHNY and CDR2 SVGAGI come from the germline V gene (reference sequence). V lost 0 bases and J 0 bases, leaving 9 bases between the germline ends. The chain's CDR3 is CASSYSRGSSYEQYF. CDR3 coding DNA: TGTGCCAGCAGTTACTCGAGGGGAAGCTCCTACGAGCAGTACTTC.

This clone was counted a single time. The rearrangement links TRBV9 to TRBJ2-1; D tentatively fits TRBD1 or TRBD2 (5 bases each). Germline CDR1 and CDR2: SGDLS and YYNGEE. This CDR3 comprises 16 residues. Trimming took off 0 bases at V and 0 bases at J, with 10 bases between the two ends. CDR3 bases: TGTGCCAGCAGCGTAGGTGGGGGTAGCTCCTACAATGAGCAGTTCTTC. Translating it yields CASSVGGGSSYNEQFF.

This sequence joins TRBV6-2 or TRBV6-3 and TRBJ1-1, with 8 bases that match TRBD1. V was clipped by 5 bases and J by 6 bases; unmatched bases: 5. CDR1 is MNHEY, CDR2 SVGEGT, per germline. CDR3 size: 13 residues. The CDR3, as DNA: TGTGCCAGCAGTCGCGCAGGGGGCCCTGAAGCTTTCTTT. This sequence encodes CASSRAGGPEAFF.

The CDR3, as DNA: TGTGCCAGCAGCTTCGGACAGGGAGGAGGCTACACCTTC. It yields the protein CASSFGQGGGYTF. The chain links TRBV7-9 to TRBJ1-2, with 8 bases identical to TRBD1. Trimming at V came to 3 bases and at J to 8 bases, leaving 5 bases not matched to a gene. Per the germline V gene, CDR1 is SEHNR and CDR2 is FQNEAQ (reference sequence). There are 13 residues in the CDR3.